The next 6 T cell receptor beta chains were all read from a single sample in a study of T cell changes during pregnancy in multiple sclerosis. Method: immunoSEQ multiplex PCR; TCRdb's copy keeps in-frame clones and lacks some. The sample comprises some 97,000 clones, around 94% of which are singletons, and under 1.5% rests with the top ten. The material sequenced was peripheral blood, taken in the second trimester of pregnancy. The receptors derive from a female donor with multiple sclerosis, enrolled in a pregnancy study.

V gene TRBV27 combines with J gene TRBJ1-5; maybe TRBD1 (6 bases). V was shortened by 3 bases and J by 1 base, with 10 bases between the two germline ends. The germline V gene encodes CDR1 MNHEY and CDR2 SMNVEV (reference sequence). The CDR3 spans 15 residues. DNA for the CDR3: TGTGCCAGCAGTTTCCAGGGGACCAGCAATCAGCCCCAGCATTTT. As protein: CASSFQGTSNQPQHF.

The CDR3 loop is CASSIKRGSEQYF. The CDR3 bases are TGTGCCAGTAGTATAAAGCGGGGGAGCGAGCAGTACTTC. The genes are TRBV19 and TRBJ2-7; 8 bases map to TRBD2. The CDR3 covers 13 residues. Germline CDR1 and CDR2: LNHDA and SQIVND (reference sequence). V lost 2 bases and J lost 6; bases outside the gene matches: 3.

The CDR3 DNA reads as TGTGCCAGCTCACTCCCCGGGACAGGGAATGAAAAACTGTTTTTT. Encoded protein: CASSLPGTGNEKLFF. The J gene is TRBJ1-4, the V gene TRBV18; 9 bases agree with TRBD1. CDR3 length: 15 amino acids. From germline, CDR1 is KGHSH and CDR2 LQKENI. With V trimmed by 4 bases and J by 5 bases, 5 bases remained unmatched. Supplemented by reference TRBV18 and TRBJ1-4, the full variable domain reads NAGVMQNPRHLVRRRGQEARLRCSPMKGHSHVYWYRQLPEEGLKFMVYLQKENIIDESGMPKERFSAEFPKEGPSILRIQQVVRGDSAAYFCASSLPGTGNEKLFFGSGTQLSVL.

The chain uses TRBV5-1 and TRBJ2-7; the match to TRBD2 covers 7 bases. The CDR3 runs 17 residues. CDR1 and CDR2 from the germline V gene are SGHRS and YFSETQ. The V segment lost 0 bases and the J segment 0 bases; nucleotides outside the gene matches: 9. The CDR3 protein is CASSLGGGSYSSYEQYF. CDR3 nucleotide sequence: TGCGCCAGCAGCTTGGGGGGCGGGAGTTACTCCTCCTACGAGCAGTACTTC. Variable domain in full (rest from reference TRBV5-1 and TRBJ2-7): KAGVTQTPRYLIKTRGQQVTLSCSPISGHRSVSWYQQTPGQGLQFLFEYFSETQRNKGNFPGRFSGRQFSNSRSEMNVSTLELGDSALYLCASSLGGGSYSSYEQYFGPGTRLTVT.

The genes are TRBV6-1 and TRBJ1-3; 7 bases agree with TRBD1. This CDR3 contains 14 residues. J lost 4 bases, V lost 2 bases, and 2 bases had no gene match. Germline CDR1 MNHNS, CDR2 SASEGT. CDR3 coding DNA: TGTGCCAGCAGTGAAACGACAGGGGGAAACACCATATATTTT. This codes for CASSETTGGNTIYF.

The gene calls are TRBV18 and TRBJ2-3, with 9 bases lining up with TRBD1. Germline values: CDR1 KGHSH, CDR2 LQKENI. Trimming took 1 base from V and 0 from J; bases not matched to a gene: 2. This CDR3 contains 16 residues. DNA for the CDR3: TGTGCCAGCTCACCACGGGGGACAGGGAGCACAGATACGCAGTATTTT. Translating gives CASSPRGTGSTDTQYF. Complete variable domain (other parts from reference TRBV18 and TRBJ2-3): NAGVMQNPRHLVRRRGQEARLRCSPMKGHSHVYWYRQLPEEGLKFMVYLQKENIIDESGMPKERFSAEFPKEGPSILRIQQVVRGDSAAYFCASSPRGTGSTDTQYFGPGTRLTVL.